One and the same sample provided the 32 T cell receptor beta chains below, sequenced in a study of chemoradiotherapy in HPV16-positive cancers. Produced via immunoSEQ multiplex PCR; TCRdb's table is partial and in-frame only. This table has some 25,000 clones, more than 90% appearing once. The specimen comprised blood, sampled from a patient who underwent chemoradiotherapy. Receptor source: a human donor with HPV-associated anogenital cancer.

The rearrangement uses TRBV6-5 and TRBJ2-6; D not certain. Trimming removed 5 bases from V and 0 bases from J, with 8 bases in between. The CDR3 consists of 15 residues. Germline V gene data show CDR1 as MNHEY and CDR2 as SVGAGI. CDR3 nucleotide sequence: TGTGCCAGCAGTACGGGCCTCTCTGGGGCCAACGTCCTGACTTTC. This codes for CASSTGLSGANVLTF.

The chain employs TRBV28 and TRBJ1-5, with 11 bases lining up with TRBD1. The CDR3 spans 18 residues. Germline CDR1 is MDHEN and CDR2 is SYDVKM. Trimming removed 2 bases from V and 0 bases from J; junction bases left unmatched: 6. CDR3 sequence (DNA): TGTGCCAGCAGTTTAGGGACAGGGGGAGTTAGTAGCAATCAGCCCCAGCATTTT. Encoded protein: CASSLGTGGVSSNQPQHF.

The J gene is TRBJ2-7, the V gene TRBV5-6, with D hard to call. From germline, CDR1 is SGHDT and CDR2 YYEEEE. V was trimmed by 2 bases and J by 3 bases, leaving 3 bases between them. The CDR3 contains 11 residues. The CDR3 nucleotides are TGTGCCAGCAGCTTCTACTACGAGCAGTACTTC. Residues: CASSFYYEQYF. Full variable domain (rest looked up from reference TRBV5-6 and TRBJ2-7): DAGVTQSPTHLIKTRGQQVTLRCSPKSGHDTVSWYQQALGQGPQFIFQYYEEEERQRGNFPDRFSGHQFPNYSSELNVNALLLGDSALYLCASSFYYEQYFGPGTRLTVT.

V is TRBV27 and J is TRBJ2-3; TRBD2 matches at 15 bases. This CDR3 has 19 amino acids. Germline lookup yields CDR1 MNHEY and CDR2 SMNVEV (reference sequence). V trimming: 4 bases; J trimming: 0 bases; junction bases outside the gene matches: 8. This CDR3 is CASSSHWTSGGVSTDTQYF. In DNA, the CDR3 is TGTGCCAGCAGTTCCCATTGGACTAGCGGGGGGGTAAGCACAGATACGCAGTATTTT.

The chain combines TRBV12-2 with TRBJ2-1; TRBD2, the table's D call, lacks a check against the DNA. TRBV12-2 is designated a pseudogene. The CDR3 loop spans 19 amino acids. CDR3 sequence (DNA): TGTGCAAGTCGCTTAGGAGGACTAGCGGGAGGGCCGTGCTACAATGAGCAGTTCTTC. Translation gives CASRLGGLAGGPCYNEQFF.

J is TRBJ2-3 and V is TRBV7-2, with D maybe TRBD2 (6 bases). The CDR3 totals 15 residues. Trimming left V 5 bases short and J 0 bases short, with 12 bases between. Per germline, CDR1 SGHTA and CDR2 FQGNSA. The CDR3 is CASSEWDSSTDTQYF. CDR3 nucleotide sequence: TGTGCCAGCAGCGAGTGGGACTCTAGCACAGATACGCAGTATTTT.

CDR3 nucleotides: TGTGCCTGGAGTCCTAGGACCGGGGAGCTGTTTTTT. Residues: CAWSPRTGELFF. The rearrangement links TRBV30 to TRBJ2-2; D is undetermined. The CDR3 sequence is 12 residues long. With 2 bases removed from V and 5 bases from J, the gap between germline ends came to 6 bases. The V gene's germline CDR1 is GTSNPN and CDR2 SVGIG (reference sequence).

This chain links TRBV27 with TRBJ2-7; 7 bases are shared with TRBD2. The CDR3 loop spans 15 amino acids. In germline, CDR1 is MNHEY, CDR2 SMNVEV (reference sequence). V was clipped by 5 bases and J by 0 bases; unmatched bases: 7. The CDR3 DNA follows: TGTGCCAGCAGTACACTCCGGGGGGTCTCCTACGAGCAGTACTTC. Encoded protein: CASSTLRGVSYEQYF.

The CDR3 region has the DNA TGCAGCGTTTGGCTACCTTCCACCTACGAGCAGTACTTC. Its protein product is CSVWLPSTYEQYF. The gene calls are TRBV29-1 and TRBJ2-7; D is ambiguous. Germline V CDR1 and CDR2: SQVTM, ANQGSEA. V gave up 5 bases and J gave up 2 bases, with 13 bases separating them. The CDR3 loop spans 13 amino acids.

This CDR3 is CSVVREPSDEQFF. CDR3 DNA sequence: TGCAGCGTCGTGCGGGAGCCATCGGATGAGCAGTTCTTC. The chain recombines TRBV29-1 with TRBJ2-1, with TRBD2 matching 7 bases. With V trimmed by 6 bases and J by 8 bases, 10 bases remained unmatched. CDR3 length: 13 amino acids. Germline-derived CDR1 and CDR2 are SQVTM and ANQGSEA.

The rearrangement uses TRBV7-2 and TRBJ1-6; possibly TRBD1 for D (5 bases). V was pared by 7 bases and J by 9 bases, with 16 bases between. This CDR3 region has 14 residues. The germline V gene has CDR1 SGHTA and CDR2 FQGNSA. The DNA of the CDR3 is TGTGCCAGCACCTATTATTCAGGGAGTTCACCCCTCCACTTT. This encodes CASTYYSGSSPLHF.

V and J are TRBV11-2 and TRBJ2-1; tentatively, D is TRBD1 (5 bases). This CDR3 has 16 residues. The germline CDR1 and CDR2 sequences are SGHAT and FQNNGV. Trimming left V 5 bases short and J 1 base short, with 15 bases between. CDR3 sequence (DNA): TGTGCCAGCAGCACCCGCGCTGACAGTTCCTACAATGAGCAGTTCTTC. It encodes CASSTRADSSYNEQFF. The full variable domain, with the rest looked up from reference TRBV11-2 and TRBJ2-1, is EAGVAQSPRYKIIEKRQSVAFWCNPISGHATLYWYQQILGQGPKLLIQFQNNGVVDDSQLPKDRFSAERLKGVDSTLKIQPAKLEDSAVYLCASSTRADSSYNEQFFGPGTRLTVL.

The J gene is TRBJ1-2, the V gene TRBV30, with TRBD1 as a possible D gene (6 bases). Looked up from germline, CDR1 is GTSNPN and CDR2 is SVGIG (reference sequence). This CDR3 has 14 residues. Trimming removed 4 bases from V and 4 bases from J, with 16 bases in between. The CDR3 DNA reads as TGTGCCTGGAACAACAAACAGGGTGTCTATGGCTACACCTTC. As protein: CAWNNKQGVYGYTF. Using reference TRBV30 and TRBJ1-2 for the parts outside the CDR3, the full variable domain is SQTIHQWPATLVQPVGSPLSLECTVEGTSNPNLYWYRQAAGRGLQLLFYSVGIGQISSEVPQNLSASRPQDRQFILSSKKLLLSDSGFYLCAWNNKQGVYGYTFGSGTRLTVV.

The genes are TRBV5-4 and TRBJ1-6, with D tentatively TRBD1 (5 bases). Germline values: CDR1 SGHNT, CDR2 YYREEE (reference sequence). Between the trimmed V and J ends, which lost 2 bases and 10 bases, there was a span of 13 bases. This CDR3 region has 14 residues. CDR3 nucleotide sequence: TGTGCCAGCAGCTTTAGAGGGGCGCGATCACCCCTCCACTTT. Translating gives CASSFRGARSPLHF.

This rearrangement joins TRBV14 to TRBJ1-2, with 9 bases that match TRBD1. V dropped 3 bases and J dropped 3; count of bases not matched to a gene: 8. The germline V gene encodes CDR1 SGHDN and CDR2 FVKESK. CDR3 size: 16 residues. The CDR3 bases are TGTGCCAGCAGCCAGATGGGAGGACAGGGGTACTATGGCTACACCTTC. It translates to CASSQMGGQGYYGYTF. Full variable domain (remainder filled in from reference TRBV14 and TRBJ1-2): EAGVTQFPSHSVIEKGQTVTLRCDPISGHDNLYWYRRVMGKEIKFLLHFVKESKQDESGMPNNRFLAERTGGTYSTLKVQPAELEDSGVYFCASSQMGGQGYYGYTFGSGTRLTVV.

The V call is TRBV7-2, the J call TRBJ1-1; D is unresolved. In germline, CDR1 is SGHTA, CDR2 FQGNSA. Trimming removed 6 bases at V and 5 bases at J, with 13 bases between. The CDR3 runs 13 residues. The CDR3 DNA reads TGTGCCAGCAGTCGACGACACCCTACTGAAGCTTTCTTT. This encodes CASSRRHPTEAFF.

This clone was recorded once. This chain links TRBV29-1 with TRBJ2-5; 7 nucleotides match TRBD1. CDR3 size: 13 residues. V trimming: 4 bases; J trimming: 1 base; junction bases outside the gene matches: 3. CDR1 is SQVTM, CDR2 ANQGSEA, per germline. This CDR3 reads CSVGRDSQETQYF. As DNA, the CDR3 is TGCAGCGTTGGCCGGGACAGCCAAGAGACCCAGTACTTC.

The rearrangement joins TRBV7-3 to TRBJ2-2, with D tentatively TRBD2 (6 bases). The CDR3 extends over 15 amino acids. V was shortened by 3 bases and J by 6 bases, with 14 bases between the two germline ends. CDR1 and CDR2 from the germline V gene are SGHTA and FQGTGA. CDR3 protein: CASSFYSGFAGELFF. CDR3 nucleotides: TGTGCCAGCAGCTTTTACAGCGGGTTCGCCGGGGAGCTGTTTTTT.

This clone was found once. J is TRBJ1-2 and V is TRBV5-4; 7 nucleotides agree with TRBD1. This CDR3 has 13 amino acids. V gave up 1 base and J gave up 7 bases; unmatched junction bases: 4. Germline CDR1 is SGHNT and CDR2 is YYREEE (reference sequence). The CDR3: CASSLLGGFGYTF. The CDR3 DNA sequence: TGTGCCAGCAGCTTGTTAGGGGGCTTTGGCTACACCTTC.

V and J are TRBV5-1 and TRBJ1-1, with a weak D call TRBD1 (5 bases). Germline V gene sequence: CDR1 SGHRS, CDR2 YFSETQ. The CDR3 has 13 amino acids. Trimming left V 3 bases short and J 1 base short, with 7 bases between. As DNA, the CDR3 is TGCGCCAGCAGCTCACAGGAGAACACTGAAGCTTTCTTT. Translating it yields CASSSQENTEAFF.

Details on this clone: This same CDR3 is encoded by further DNA sequences in the sample. This sequence joins TRBV20-1 and TRBJ2-5; D gene uncertain. The V and J ends lost 0 bases and 5 bases respectively, with 4 bases between them. Germline CDR1 is DFQATT and CDR2 is SNEGSKA (reference sequence). This CDR3 has 11 amino acids. Written as DNA, the CDR3 is TGCAGTGCTAGAGACCTCGAGACCCAGTACTTC. Translation gives CSARDLETQYF.

This chain links TRBV28 with TRBJ1-5, with 9 bases that match TRBD1. This CDR3 is 14 amino acids long. CDR1 is MDHEN, CDR2 SYDVKM, per germline. V dropped 5 bases and J dropped 2; count of bases not matched to a gene: 1. CDR3 in amino acids: CASSRDRGNQPQHF. The DNA of the CDR3 is TGTGCCAGCAGTCGGGACAGGGGCAATCAGCCCCAGCATTTT.

This clone was seen only once. The chain uses TRBV5-4 and TRBJ1-2; D remains ambiguous. This CDR3 contains 12 residues. The V gene's germline CDR1 is SGHNT and CDR2 YYREEE (reference sequence). Trimming stripped 4 bases from V and 5 bases from J, with 9 bases between. The CDR3 loop reads CASSRDGYGYTF. The DNA of the CDR3 is TGTGCCAGCAGCCGCGACGGGTATGGCTACACCTTC.

The V gene is TRBV29-1, the J gene TRBJ1-3; D gene uncertain. Germline CDR1 is SQVTM and CDR2 is ANQGSEA. Between the trimmed V and J ends, which lost 2 bases and 4 bases, there was a span of 3 bases. The CDR3 runs 11 residues. CDR3 sequence: CSVERGNTIYF. The CDR3 bases are TGCAGCGTTGAACGAGGAAACACCATATATTTT.

This chain connects TRBV27 to TRBJ2-7; D might be TRBD2 (6 bases). Germline V lookup: CDR1 MNHEY, CDR2 SMNVEV (reference sequence). The CDR3 consists of 14 residues. Between the trimmed V and J ends, which lost 5 bases and 2 bases, there was a span of 13 bases. The CDR3 region has the DNA TGTGCCAGCAGTCTAGGACTACTACCCTACGAGCAGTACTTC. Protein product: CASSLGLLPYEQYF.

The chain joins TRBV4-3 to TRBJ2-5; D not certain. V was shortened by 1 base and J by 1 base, with 13 bases between the two germline ends. Germline lookup yields CDR1 LGHNA and CDR2 YSLEER. The CDR3 runs to 16 residues. The CDR3 DNA sequence: TGCGCCAGCAGCCAAGGAACCGGCTCCAGCCAAGAGACCCAGTACTTC. This gives the protein CASSQGTGSSQETQYF.

The rearrangement joins TRBV29-1 to TRBJ2-7; 8 bases align to TRBD1. Germline V gene data show CDR1 as SQVTM and CDR2 as ANQGSEA. The CDR3 is made up of 14 amino acids. The V gene end was trimmed by 4 bases and the J gene end by 2 bases; junction bases not matched to a gene: 7. CDR3 amino acids: CSVAGTGGTYEQYF. CDR3 nucleotides: TGCAGCGTTGCCGGGACAGGAGGAACCTACGAGCAGTACTTC.

V usage is TRBV4-1 and J usage is TRBJ2-7, with D tentatively TRBD1 (6 bases). The CDR3 runs to 16 residues. The V end was cut by 1 base, the J end by 0 bases, with 13 bases between. CDR1 and CDR2 (germline): MGHRA, YSYEKL. The CDR3 nucleotides are TGCGCCAGCAGCCAAGCTGCGACGGACAGCTCCTACGAGCAGTACTTC. Residues: CASSQAATDSSYEQYF.

The rearrangement joins TRBV7-6 to TRBJ2-2; D is unresolved. Trimming cost V 1 base and J 8 bases, with 11 bases left between them. Germline V gene data show CDR1 as SGHVS and CDR2 as FNYEAQ. This CDR3 contains 14 residues. CDR3 DNA sequence: TGTGCCAGCAGCTTAGGCAACAGAGGTGGGGAGCTGTTTTTT. This codes for CASSLGNRGGELFF.

The V call is TRBV7-2, the J call TRBJ1-3, with D perhaps TRBD1 (5 bases). CDR3 length: 13 amino acids. The germline gives CDR1 SGHTA, CDR2 FQGNSA. V was clipped by 4 bases and J by 2 bases, with 6 bases between them. The CDR3 DNA follows: TGTGCCAGCAGCTCAGGGCCTGGAAACACCATATATTTT. Its protein product is CASSSGPGNTIYF.

The J gene is TRBJ1-6, the V gene TRBV27; D unresolved. Germline loops: CDR1 MNHEY, CDR2 SMNVEV (reference sequence). Trimming removed 4 bases from V and 7 bases from J, with 8 bases in between. This CDR3 region has 13 residues. The CDR3 here is CASSWERNSPLHF. The CDR3 DNA reads as TGTGCCAGCAGTTGGGAGCGGAATTCACCCCTCCACTTT.

V usage is TRBV5-4 and J usage is TRBJ2-3; 10 bases map to TRBD2. This CDR3 spans 17 amino acids. Germline CDR1 and CDR2: SGHNT and YYREEE (reference sequence). Trimming cost V 2 bases and J 0 bases; bases outside gene matches: 6. CDR3 protein: CASSLTLAGRSTDTQYF. CDR3 nucleotide sequence: TGTGCCAGCAGCTTAACACTAGCGGGGCGAAGCACAGATACGCAGTATTTT.